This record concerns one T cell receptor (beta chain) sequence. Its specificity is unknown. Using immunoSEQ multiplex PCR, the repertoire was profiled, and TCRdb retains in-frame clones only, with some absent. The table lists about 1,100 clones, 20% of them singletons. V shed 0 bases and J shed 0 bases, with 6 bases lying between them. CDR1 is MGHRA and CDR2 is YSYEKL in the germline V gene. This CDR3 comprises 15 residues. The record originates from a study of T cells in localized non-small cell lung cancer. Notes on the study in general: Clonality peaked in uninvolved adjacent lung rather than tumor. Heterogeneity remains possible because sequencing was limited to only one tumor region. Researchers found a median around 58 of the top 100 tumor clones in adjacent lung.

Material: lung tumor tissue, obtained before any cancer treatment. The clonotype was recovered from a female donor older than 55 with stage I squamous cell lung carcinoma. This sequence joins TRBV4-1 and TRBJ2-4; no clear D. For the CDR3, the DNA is TGCGCCAGCAGCCAAGAGGATCTAGCCAAAAACATTCAGTACTTC. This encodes CASSQEDLAKNIQYF.